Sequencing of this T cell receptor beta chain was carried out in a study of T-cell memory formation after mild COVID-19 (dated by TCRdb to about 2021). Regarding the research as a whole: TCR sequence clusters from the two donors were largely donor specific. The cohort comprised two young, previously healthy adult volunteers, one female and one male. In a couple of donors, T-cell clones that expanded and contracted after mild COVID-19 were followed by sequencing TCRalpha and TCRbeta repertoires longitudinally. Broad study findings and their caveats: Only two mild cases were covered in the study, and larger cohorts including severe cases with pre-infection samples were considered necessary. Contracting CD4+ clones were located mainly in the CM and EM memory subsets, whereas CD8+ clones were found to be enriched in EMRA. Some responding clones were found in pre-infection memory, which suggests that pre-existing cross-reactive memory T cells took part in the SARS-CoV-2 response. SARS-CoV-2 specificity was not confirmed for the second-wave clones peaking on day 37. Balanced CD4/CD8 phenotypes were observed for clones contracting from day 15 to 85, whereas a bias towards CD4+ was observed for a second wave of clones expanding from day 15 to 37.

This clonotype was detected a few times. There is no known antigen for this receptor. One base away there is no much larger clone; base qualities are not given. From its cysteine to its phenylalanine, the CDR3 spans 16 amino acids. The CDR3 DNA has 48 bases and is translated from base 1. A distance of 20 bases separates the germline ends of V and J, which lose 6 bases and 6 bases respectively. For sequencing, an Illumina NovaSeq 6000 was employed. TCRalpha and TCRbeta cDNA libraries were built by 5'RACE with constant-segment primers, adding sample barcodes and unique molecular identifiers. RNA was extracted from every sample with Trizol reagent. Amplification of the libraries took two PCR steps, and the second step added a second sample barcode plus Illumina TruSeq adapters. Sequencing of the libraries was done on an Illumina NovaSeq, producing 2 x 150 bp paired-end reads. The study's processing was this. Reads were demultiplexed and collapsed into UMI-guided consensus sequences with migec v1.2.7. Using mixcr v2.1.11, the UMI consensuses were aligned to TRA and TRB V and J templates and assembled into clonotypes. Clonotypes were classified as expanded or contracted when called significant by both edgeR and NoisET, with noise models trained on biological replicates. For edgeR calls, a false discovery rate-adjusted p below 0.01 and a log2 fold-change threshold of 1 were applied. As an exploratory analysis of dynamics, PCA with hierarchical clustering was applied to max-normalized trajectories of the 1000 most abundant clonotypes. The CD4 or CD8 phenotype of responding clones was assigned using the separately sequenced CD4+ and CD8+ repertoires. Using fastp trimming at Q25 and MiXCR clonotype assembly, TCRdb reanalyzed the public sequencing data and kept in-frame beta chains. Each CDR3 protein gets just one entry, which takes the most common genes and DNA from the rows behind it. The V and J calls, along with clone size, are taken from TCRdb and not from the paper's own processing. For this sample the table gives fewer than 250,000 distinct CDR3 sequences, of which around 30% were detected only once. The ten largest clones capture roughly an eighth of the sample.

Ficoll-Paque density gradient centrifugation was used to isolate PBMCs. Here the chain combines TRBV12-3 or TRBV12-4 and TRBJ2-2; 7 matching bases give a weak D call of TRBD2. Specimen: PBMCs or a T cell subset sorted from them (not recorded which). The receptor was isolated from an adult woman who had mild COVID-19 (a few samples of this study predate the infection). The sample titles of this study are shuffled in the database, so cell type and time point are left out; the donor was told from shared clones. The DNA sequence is TGTGCCAGCAGATCTGCAGGGGCTCTAGCGGCCGGGGAGCTGTTTTTT. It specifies CASRSAGALAAGELFF.